These 32 T cell receptor beta chains were all obtained from the same sample, sequenced in a study of beta chain features in type 1 diabetes. Of the isolated RNA, all was reverse transcribed, and so the sequenced material was expressed TCRB transcripts. Method: immunoSEQ multiplex PCR; TCRdb's copy keeps in-frame clones and lacks some. This sample carries about 400,000 clones, around 12% of them seen once, and the ten largest clones take about 0.017%. What was sequenced was naive CD4+ T cells from blood. Receptors were obtained from a man aged 18 to 30 in good health.

This clone was observed a single time. The chain joins TRBV5-1 to TRBJ1-2, with a weak D call TRBD1 (6 bases). The CDR3 length is 15 residues. Trimming took off 3 bases at V and 2 bases at J, with 14 bases between the two ends. From germline, CDR1 is SGHRS and CDR2 YFSETQ. The CDR3 DNA is TGCGCCAGCAGCTCCCAACAGGGAGTCAACTATGGCTACACCTTC. It encodes CASSSQQGVNYGYTF.

The CDR3 bases are TGTGCCAGCAGGGGGACAGCGCAAGAGACCCAGTACTTC. Translating it yields CASRGTAQETQYF. The gene calls are TRBV28 and TRBJ2-5, with 7 positions matching TRBD1. Germline CDR1 and CDR2: MDHEN and SYDVKM. The CDR3 runs 13 residues. With V trimmed by 6 bases and J by 2 bases, 3 bases remained unmatched.

The rearrangement joins TRBV13 to TRBJ2-3; 11 bases match TRBD2. The V segment lost 5 bases and the J segment 3 bases; nucleotides outside the gene matches: 4. The CDR3 has 15 residues. Germline-derived CDR1 and CDR2 are PRHDT and FYEKMQ (reference sequence). The CDR3 DNA sequence: TGTGCCAGCAGCCCCAGGACTAGCGGGACAGATACGCAGTATTTT. It yields the protein CASSPRTSGTDTQYF.

There are a few counts of this clone. In nucleotides, the CDR3 is TGTGCCAGCAGTTACGGAATTAAAAGGACAGGACACAAAACCAAAAACATTCAGTACTTC. It specifies CASSYGIKRTGHKTKNIQYF. The J gene is TRBJ2-4, the V gene TRBV6-8, with TRBD1 matching 7 bases. V shed 2 bases, J shed 2 bases, and the junction held 18 bases outside the gene matches. The germline gives CDR1 MNHGY, CDR2 SAAAGT. This CDR3 region has 20 residues.

This chain links TRBV2 with TRBJ2-1; no clear D gene. Germline lookup yields CDR1 SNHLY and CDR2 FYNNEI. The CDR3 has 15 residues. Trimming shortened V by 5 bases and J by 0 bases, and 11 bases separated the two germline ends. The CDR3 nucleotides read TGTGCCAGCAGTCCACTGGTTAGCTCCTACAATGAGCAGTTCTTC. This sequence encodes CASSPLVSSYNEQFF.

The chain links TRBV11-2 to TRBJ2-7; 7 bases agree with TRBD2. The CDR3 is 15 amino acids. Germline CDR1 SGHAT, CDR2 FQNNGV. Trimming removed 3 bases from V and 2 bases from J; junction bases left unmatched: 7. This chain's CDR3 is CASSLGGSDTYEQYF. The CDR3 coding sequence is TGTGCCAGCAGCTTGGGCGGGAGCGATACCTACGAGCAGTACTTC.

CDR3 DNA sequence: TGTGCCAGCAGCTTCGTGGGAGTCGATGAGCAGTTCTTC. Its translation is CASSFVGVDEQFF. The genes are TRBV5-4 and TRBJ2-1, with D perhaps TRBD2 (5 bases). V was cut by 2 bases and J by 8 bases, with 11 bases left in between. Germline CDR1 reads SGHNT; CDR2 reads YYREEE (reference sequence). The CDR3 totals 13 residues.

This sequence joins TRBV6-5 and TRBJ1-6, with 7 bases that match TRBD1. CDR1 and CDR2 (germline): MNHEY, SVGAGI. This CDR3 is built from 14 residues. V gave up 6 bases and J gave up 10 bases; unmatched junction bases: 9. The CDR3: CASSPTGSFSPLHF. CDR3 in DNA: TGTGCCAGCAGCCCGACAGGGTCTTTCTCACCCCTCCACTTT.

The V gene is TRBV6-6, the J gene TRBJ2-1, with D possibly being TRBD2 (6 bases). Germline assignment: CDR1 MNHNY and CDR2 SVGAGI (reference sequence). V lost 0 bases and J lost 8, with 14 bases in between. The CDR3 totals 15 residues. The chain's CDR3 is CASSYSVGREDEQFF. The CDR3 DNA reads TGTGCCAGCAGTTACTCGGTGGGCAGGGAGGATGAGCAGTTCTTC.

V gene TRBV4-1 combines with J gene TRBJ2-6; TRBD1 might be the D (6 bases). The germline V gene has CDR1 MGHRA and CDR2 YSYEKL. CDR3 size: 15 residues. V shed 5 bases and J shed 6 bases, with 14 bases lying between them. CDR3 in DNA: TGCGCCAGCAGCTCGCGGACAGAGACGGCCAACGTCCTGACTTTC. Amino acids: CASSSRTETANVLTF.

This clone was seen a few times. This sequence joins TRBV4-2 and TRBJ1-5; D is unclear. Germline-derived CDR1 and CDR2 are LGHNA and YNFKEQ. Trimming shortened V by 2 bases and J by 1 base, and 9 bases separated the two germline ends. This CDR3 spans 15 amino acids. The DNA for the CDR3 is TGTGCCAGCAGCCAACGACAACAAAGCAATCAGCCCCAGCATTTT. This sequence encodes CASSQRQQSNQPQHF.

This clone showed up just a few times. CDR3 region: CASSPTLGQGMDGYTF. DNA of the CDR3: TGTGCCAGCTCACCTACTTTGGGACAGGGGATGGATGGCTACACCTTC. The chain is built from TRBV18 and TRBJ1-2, with TRBD1 matching over 10 bases. Germline V gene lookup returns CDR1 KGHSH and CDR2 LQKENI. CDR3 length: 16 residues. Germline trimming cut 3 bases from V and 6 bases from J; bases unmatched to any gene: 10.

In its sample, this clone was seen many times. This CDR3 is also generated by other DNA sequences in the sample. This CDR3 reads CAGGRAKNIQYF. CDR3 nucleotide sequence: TGTGCTGGCGGAAGGGCCAAAAACATTCAGTACTTC. The chain employs TRBV30 and TRBJ2-4, with D uncertain. The CDR3 covers 12 residues. CDR1 GTSNPN and CDR2 SVGIG come from the germline V gene (reference sequence).

V and J are TRBV7-8 and TRBJ1-2; TRBD1 is a possible D gene (6 bases). Germline lookup yields CDR1 SGHVS and CDR2 FQNEAQ. Deletions cut 4 bases from V and 8 bases from J, with 14 bases between. The CDR3 contains 13 residues. Here the CDR3 reads CASSWEGGQGYTF. The CDR3 coding sequence is TGTGCCAGCAGCTGGGAGGGGGGGCAAGGCTACACCTTC.

This chain joins TRBV7-8 and TRBJ2-7, with 7 nucleotides matching TRBD1. The germline V gene encodes CDR1 SGHVS and CDR2 FQNEAQ. J gave up 4 bases and V 5 bases, and 8 bases lay outside the gene matches. This CDR3 contains 14 residues. The CDR3 is CASSPRDRKYEQYF. CDR3 coding DNA: TGTGCCAGCAGCCCCAGGGACAGAAAATACGAGCAGTACTTC.

This clone was observed a single time. The chain employs TRBV7-2 and TRBJ2-1; 13 bases are a match to TRBD2. The CDR3 runs 15 residues. V was pared by 6 bases and J by 6 bases, with 5 bases of the junction left unmatched. Germline lookup yields CDR1 SGHTA and CDR2 FQGNSA. The CDR3 DNA reads TGTGCCAGCAGTGGAGGACTAGCGGGAGTCAATGAGCAGTTCTTC. This codes for CASSGGLAGVNEQFF.

The chain joins TRBV4-2 to TRBJ2-5, with 10 bases fitting TRBD2. CDR3 length: 14 amino acids. V dropped 0 bases and J dropped 10; count of bases not matched to a gene: 5. CDR1 is LGHNA, CDR2 YNFKEQ, per germline. The CDR3 here is CASSQDASGRIQYF. In DNA, the CDR3 is TGTGCCAGCAGCCAAGATGCTAGCGGGAGAATCCAGTACTTC.

CDR3 residues: CSVRKTGSNTEAFF. The DNA of the CDR3 is TGCAGCGTGAGGAAGACAGGTTCGAACACTGAAGCTTTCTTT. V and J are TRBV29-1 and TRBJ1-1; tentative D call: TRBD1 (6 bases). Germline assignment: CDR1 SQVTM and CDR2 ANQGSEA. The CDR3 totals 14 residues. Trimming took off 6 bases at V and 1 base at J, with 15 bases between the two ends.

The table lists this clone with a few counts. Other DNA sequences within the sample encode an identical CDR3. The chain carries TRBV29-1 and TRBJ1-5, with 9 positions matching TRBD1. The V segment lost 6 bases and the J segment 7 bases; nucleotides outside the gene matches: 7. Germline V gene data show CDR1 as SQVTM and CDR2 as ANQGSEA. The CDR3 runs 13 residues. For the CDR3, the DNA is TGCAGCGTCGGGGACAGGGCAGGACAGCCCCAGCATTTT. It yields the protein CSVGDRAGQPQHF.

J is TRBJ2-7 and V is TRBV10-3; D unclear. Germline assignment: CDR1 ENHRY and CDR2 SYGVKD. This CDR3 spans 11 amino acids. V was clipped by 3 bases and J by 6 bases, with 6 bases between them. The CDR3 is CAISEGAEQYF. The CDR3 region has the DNA TGTGCCATCAGTGAAGGAGCCGAGCAGTACTTC.

This clone was recorded a few times. J is TRBJ1-4 and V is TRBV15; the D gene is possibly TRBD1 (5 bases). This CDR3 comprises 16 residues. V dropped 2 bases and J dropped 5 bases, with 15 bases sitting between them. Per germline, CDR1 LNHNV and CDR2 YYDKDF (reference sequence). The CDR3 DNA follows: TGTGCCACCAGCAGACACCCACAGGACGTGAATGAAAAACTGTTTTTT. Protein sequence: CATSRHPQDVNEKLFF.

This chain links TRBV5-4 with TRBJ2-7, with TRBD1 matching over 8 bases. Per the germline V gene, CDR1 is SGHNT and CDR2 is YYREEE (reference sequence). There are 16 residues in the CDR3. With 4 bases clipped from V and 4 bases from J, the junction kept 13 bases outside the gene matches. Written as DNA, the CDR3 is TGTGCCAGCAGCCTGGGGCAGGGGGCAGGCGAGTACGAGCAGTACTTC. It encodes CASSLGQGAGEYEQYF.

This clone was seen a handful of times. V and J are TRBV28 and TRBJ2-7; tentatively, D is TRBD2 (5 bases). Germline CDR1 and CDR2: MDHEN and SYDVKM. V dropped 1 base and J dropped 3 bases, with 13 bases sitting between them. The CDR3 length is 15 residues. In nucleotides, the CDR3 is TGTGCCAGCAGTTTATACCTGGGAGAGGGCTACGAGCAGTACTTC. Translation: CASSLYLGEGYEQYF.

This clone was picked up one time. J is TRBJ2-1 and V is TRBV7-8; 9 bases align to TRBD2. This CDR3 is built from 14 residues. In germline, CDR1 is SGHVS, CDR2 FQNEAQ. V lost 5 bases and J lost 10; bases outside the gene matches: 9. The CDR3 reads CASSPRRLAGEQFF. The CDR3 DNA follows: TGTGCCAGCAGCCCCAGGCGGCTAGCGGGGGAGCAGTTCTTC.

This clone was seen a few times. The V and J genes are TRBV4-3 and TRBJ1-2, with 10 positions matching TRBD1. Looked up from germline, CDR1 is LGHNA and CDR2 is YSLEER. The CDR3 is made up of 15 amino acids. V gave up 2 bases and J gave up 3 bases; unmatched junction bases: 3. The CDR3 spells CASSQWTGGDYGYTF. The CDR3 DNA sequence: TGCGCCAGCAGCCAATGGACAGGGGGGGACTATGGCTACACCTTC.

The rearrangement uses TRBV30 and TRBJ1-1; 11 bases align to TRBD1. Per the germline V gene, CDR1 is GTSNPN and CDR2 is SVGIG (reference sequence). The V and J ends lost 2 bases and 4 bases, in that order; junction bases with no gene match: 12. The CDR3 covers 17 residues. CDR3 DNA: TGTGCCTGGAGTTCCCCCTCGGGCGGGACAGGGGGCACTGAAGCTTTCTTT. It encodes CAWSSPSGGTGGTEAFF.

This clone was picked up a small number of times. The chain links TRBV10-3 to TRBJ2-5, with 8 bases that match TRBD1. Germline CDR1 and CDR2: ENHRY and SYGVKD. The CDR3 is 15 amino acids. Losses at the gene ends were 0 bases for V and 3 bases for J; bases not matched to a gene: 3. CDR3 in DNA: TGTGCCATCAGTGAGTCTCAGGGGGCGAAAGAGACCCAGTACTTC. Its protein is CAISESQGAKETQYF.

J is TRBJ2-5 and V is TRBV7-3; a possible D gene is TRBD2 (6 bases). V was pared by 5 bases and J by 6 bases, with 10 bases between. Germline CDR1 is SGHTA and CDR2 is FQGTGA. The CDR3 contains 12 residues. As DNA, the CDR3 is TGTGCCAGCAGCGGGGCGGGGCAGACCCAGTACTTC. Encoded protein: CASSGAGQTQYF.

This clone was counted between two and nine times. The chain joins TRBV14 to TRBJ1-1; D call uncertain. The CDR3 sequence is 13 residues long. V lost 1 base and J 1 base, leaving 4 bases between the germline ends. Germline V gene data show CDR1 as SGHDN and CDR2 as FVKESK. The CDR3 DNA sequence: TGTGCCAGCAGCCAAGCCAGGAACACTGAAGCTTTCTTT. Translated, it gives CASSQARNTEAFF.

In this sample, this clone turned up a few times. The rearrangement joins TRBV9 to TRBJ2-3, with 10 nucleotides matching TRBD2. The CDR3 contains 16 residues. Germline loops: CDR1 SGDLS, CDR2 YYNGEE. The V gene end was trimmed by 4 bases and the J gene end by 6 bases; junction bases not matched to a gene: 11. CDR3 sequence reads: CASSSGLAVFGDTQYF. CDR3 DNA: TGTGCCAGCAGCTCAGGACTAGCGGTGTTTGGCGATACGCAGTATTTT.

The chain joins TRBV7-6 to TRBJ2-2; D possibly corresponds to TRBD1 (5 bases). The CDR3 length is 16 residues. V lost 2 bases and J 3 bases, leaving 13 bases between the germline ends. Germline V gene sequence: CDR1 SGHVS, CDR2 FNYEAQ. The CDR3 spells CASSLTGSRDTGELFF. The CDR3 coding sequence is TGTGCCAGCAGCTTAACAGGTTCCAGGGACACCGGGGAGCTGTTTTTT.

This chain links TRBV7-9 with TRBJ1-6; 9 nucleotides line up with TRBD1. This CDR3 contains 16 residues. V lost 6 bases to trimming and J lost 8 bases; unmatched junction nucleotides: 11. The germline CDR1 and CDR2 sequences are SEHNR and FQNEAQ (reference sequence). The CDR3 protein is CASRDLRDRVDSPLHF. The CDR3 DNA reads as TGTGCCAGCAGAGACCTCCGGGACAGGGTTGATTCACCCCTCCACTTT.